This T cell receptor (beta chain) was observed in a study of T cell repertoires in ileal Crohn's disease. Clones were read by immunoSEQ multiplex PCR, and TCRdb kept only the in-frame ones, dropping some. Altogether about 2,500 clones are present, about 80% being singletons, with the ten largest covering around an eighth. Germline-derived CDR1 and CDR2 are SGHRS and YFSETQ. The CDR3 spans 13 residues. V dropped 4 bases and J dropped 2 bases, with 7 bases sitting between them. What was sequenced was ileal tissue. This chain uses TRBV5-1 with TRBJ2-1, with a possible D match to TRBD2 (5 bases). This sequence was found in an adult with Crohn's disease. CDR3 DNA sequence: TGCGCCAGCAGCCCCGGGACCTACAATGAGCAGTTCTTC. Translating it yields CASSPGTYNEQFF.